What follows are 27 T cell receptor beta chains derived from one specimen sequenced in a study of regulatory T cells in long-lasting Graves disease. Sequencing libraries for TCR beta were prepared with iRepertoire HTBI primers and Arm-PCR of CDR3 regions. MiXCR was run by TCRdb on the multiplex PCR reads, yielding one entry per CDR3 protein. The sample records 550,000 or so distinct CDR3 sequences, 9.5% to 15% being singletons. As to time point: newly diagnosed GD, antithyroid drugs for less than 3 months. PBMCs provided the RNA from which the TCR library was made. The sample also formed part of further work on T cells in Graves' hyperthyroidism and ophthalmopathy.

Sequenced material: peripheral blood mononuclear cells (PBMCs), taken at new diagnosis, from a patient treated with antithyroid drugs. These receptors all come from a woman under 40 with Graves disease.

This clonotype has at least ten counts. The V gene is TRBV5-8, the J gene TRBJ2-3, with 9 bases fitting TRBD1. The DNA end lines up better with TRBJ1-1; the J call may be wrong. CDR3 length equals 13 residues. Germline lookup yields CDR1 SGHTS and CDR2 YDEGEE. The DNA of the CDR3 is TGTGCCAGCAGCGCGACATGGACAGGGGCCGCTTTCTTT. It specifies CASSATWTGAAFF.

This clonotype was seen at least ten times. The rearrangement links TRBV3-1 to TRBJ1-6; D call uncertain. Per germline, CDR1 LGHDT and CDR2 YNNKEL (reference sequence). V lost 1 base and J lost 10, with 17 bases in between. The CDR3 sequence is 16 residues long. CDR3 bases: TGTGCCAGCAGCCAAGGCCCAAACGCCCCCCTCTCACCCCTCCACTTT. Amino acid sequence: CASSQGPNAPLSPLHF.

The V and J genes are TRBV4-3 and TRBJ2-5; D is perhaps TRBD1 or TRBD2 (7 bases each). Trimming left V 2 bases short and J 3 bases short, with 16 bases between. CDR1 and CDR2 (germline): LGHNA, YSLEER. CDR3 length: 16 residues. DNA of the CDR3: TGCGCCAGCAGCCAAAGAGCAGGGGGAGGGAAAGAGACCCAGTACTTC. Translation: CASSQRAGGGKETQYF.

This clonotype appeared many times. The chain combines TRBV12-3 or TRBV12-4 with TRBJ2-5, with 7 bases matching TRBD1. Trimming at V came to 7 bases and at J to 7 bases, leaving 12 bases not matched to a gene. The CDR3 length is 14 residues. CDR3 DNA: TGTGCCAGCACCCTGGGTTACAACAGGGGGACCCAGTACTTC. Encoded protein: CASTLGYNRGTQYF.

This clonotype turned up a few times. V and J are TRBV30 and TRBJ1-1; a weak D match, TRBD1 (5 bases). With 1 base removed from V and 6 bases from J, the gap between germline ends came to 12 bases. The CDR3 has 13 amino acids. Germline values: CDR1 GTSNPN, CDR2 SVGIG (reference sequence). CDR3 nucleotides: TGTGCCTGGAGTGCGACGTGGGGGTCTGAAGCTTTCTTT. It translates to CAWSATWGSEAFF.

This chain uses TRBV7-2 with TRBJ2-7; 7 positions match TRBD1. The germline gives CDR1 SGHTA, CDR2 FQGNSA. J gave up 2 bases and V 5 bases, and 6 bases lay outside the gene matches. This CDR3 region has 14 residues. The CDR3 DNA reads TGTGCCAGCAGCCGACGACAGGGTCCCTACGAGCAGTACTTC. The encoded protein is CASSRRQGPYEQYF.

This clonotype was found many times. The chain combines TRBV2 with TRBJ2-7, with D unclear. The CDR3 runs 11 residues. Germline V lookup: CDR1 SNHLY, CDR2 FYNNEI. The V gene lost 6 bases and the J gene lost 4 bases, with 7 bases spanning the gap. DNA for the CDR3: TGTGCCAGCAGGAGATCTTACGAGCAGTACTTC. This encodes CASRRSYEQYF.

This clonotype came up many times. The rearrangement joins TRBV18 to TRBJ2-7; D is possibly TRBD2 (7 bases). V dropped 6 bases and J dropped 5 bases, with 20 bases sitting between them. The CDR3 is 15 amino acids. Germline V gene lookup returns CDR1 KGHSH and CDR2 LQKENI. CDR3 protein: CASSVIGGRAHEQYF. The DNA for the CDR3 is TGTGCCAGCTCTGTCATCGGGGGGCGTGCCCACGAGCAGTACTTC.

This clonotype was recorded many times. This chain links TRBV20-1 with TRBJ2-7; TRBD2 agrees at 12 bases. The germline V gene encodes CDR1 DFQATT and CDR2 SNEGSKA (reference sequence). The CDR3 spans 14 residues. With V trimmed by 4 bases and J by 5 bases, 6 bases remained unmatched. CDR3 residues: CSAKTSGSRNEQYF. The CDR3 DNA sequence: TGCAGTGCTAAGACTAGCGGGAGTAGGAACGAGCAGTACTTC.

The chain is built from TRBV15 and TRBJ1-6; no clear D gene. Deletions cut 1 base from V and 7 bases from J, with 5 bases between. The CDR3 extends over 13 amino acids. Germline V lookup: CDR1 LNHNV, CDR2 YYDKDF (reference sequence). The DNA for the CDR3 is TGTGCCACCAGCAGAGGGCGGAATTCACCCCTCCACTTT. It translates to CATSRGRNSPLHF. Together with reference TRBV15 and TRBJ1-6, the CDR3 gives the full variable domain: DAMVIQNPRYQVTQFGKPVTLSCSQTLNHNVMYWYQQKSSQAPKLLFHYYDKDFNNEADTPDNFQSRRPNTSFCFLDIRSPGLGDTAMYLCATSRGRNSPLHFGNGTRLTVT.

In its sample, this clonotype was seen many times. This sequence joins TRBV27 and TRBJ1-1; D uncertain. Trimming left V 0 bases short and J 7 bases short, with 9 bases between. CDR1 is MNHEY and CDR2 is SMNVEV in the germline V gene (reference sequence). The CDR3 covers 13 residues. CDR3 protein: CASSLSSLHEAFF. Here the CDR3 DNA reads TGTGCCAGCAGTTTATCGTCCCTCCATGAAGCTTTCTTT.

As concerns this clonotype: This may arise from a read error, as a much more abundant clone is one base away. The genes are TRBV6-1 and TRBJ1-3; D remains ambiguous. This CDR3 spans 15 amino acids. Per the germline V gene, CDR1 is MNHNS and CDR2 is SASEGT. Between the trimmed V and J ends, which lost 10 bases and 2 bases, there was a span of 18 bases. The CDR3 is CANSLSAMPGNTIYF. CDR3 in DNA: TGTGCCAACAGCCTCTCGGCTATGCCTGGAAACACCATATATTTT.

This clonotype was counted many times. This chain links TRBV2 with TRBJ2-1; 7 bases match TRBD2. Germline values: CDR1 SNHLY, CDR2 FYNNEI. This CDR3 comprises 15 residues. V dropped 4 bases and J dropped 3; count of bases not matched to a gene: 6. The CDR3 here is CASSGWGGGYNEQFF. CDR3 nucleotides: TGTGCCAGCAGTGGATGGGGCGGGGGCTACAATGAGCAGTTCTTC.

This clonotype showed up many times. This chain joins TRBV29-1 and TRBJ2-7; D may be TRBD1 (9 bases). The CDR3 totals 15 residues. Germline-derived CDR1 and CDR2 are SQVTM and ANQGSEA. V lost 4 bases, J lost 7 bases, and 23 bases lay in between. This CDR3 reads CSVAGGDRAFGEQYF. The DNA of the CDR3 is TGCAGCGTTGCGGGGGGGGACAGGGCGTTCGGTGAGCAGTACTTC.

This clonotype was seen many times. CDR3 DNA sequence: TGTGCCAGCAGTGAGAGGGGGGGACAGATTTTAGCCGGGGAGCTGTTTTTT. This sequence encodes CASSERGGQILAGELFF. The rearrangement links TRBV2 to TRBJ2-2, with D perhaps being TRBD1 or TRBD2 (7 bases each). This CDR3 spans 17 amino acids. Looked up from germline, CDR1 is SNHLY and CDR2 is FYNNEI. Trimming took off 3 bases at V and 6 bases at J, with 20 bases between the two ends.

This clonotype has ten or more counts. V and J are TRBV7-9 and TRBJ2-3; 8 positions match TRBD2. Germline lookup yields CDR1 SEHNR and CDR2 FQNEAQ (reference sequence). Trimming cost V 5 bases and J 0 bases; bases outside gene matches: 16. The CDR3 has 19 amino acids. CDR3 protein: CASSPHSAGGPYSTDTQYF. The DNA of the CDR3 is TGTGCCAGCAGCCCACACTCCGCGGGAGGTCCCTATAGCACAGATACGCAGTATTTT. The entire variable domain, with the rest obtained from reference TRBV7-9 and TRBJ2-3, is as follows: DTGVSQNPRHKITKRGQNVTFRCDPISEHNRLYWYRQTLGQGPEFLTYFQNEAQLEKSRLLSDRFSAERPKGSFSTLEIQRTEQGDSAMYLCASSPHSAGGPYSTDTQYFGPGTRLTVL.

In its sample, this clonotype was seen many times. The V call is TRBV7-2, the J call TRBJ2-1, with 9 positions matching TRBD2. The V and J ends lost 1 base and 2 bases, in that order; junction bases with no gene match: 3. Germline-derived CDR1 and CDR2 are SGHTA and FQGNSA. This CDR3 has 16 amino acids. The CDR3 protein is CASSLGLAGTYNEQFF. CDR3 coding DNA: TGTGCCAGCAGCTTAGGGCTAGCGGGGACCTACAATGAGCAGTTCTTC.

This clonotype has at least ten counts. This chain uses TRBV6-5 with TRBJ2-7; 8 nucleotides agree with TRBD2. Germline CDR1 and CDR2: MNHEY and SVGAGI. The CDR3 runs 14 residues. Germline trimming cut 2 bases from V and 5 bases from J; bases unmatched to any gene: 5. The CDR3 bases are TGTGCCAGCAGTTACGGGACTAGTGTGGACGAGCAGTACTTC. Residues: CASSYGTSVDEQYF.

This clonotype has a count of ten or more. The CDR3 sequence is CASSKDSEETQYF. In DNA form, the CDR3 reads TGTGCCAGTAGTAAGGACAGCGAAGAGACCCAGTACTTC. The chain uses TRBV19 and TRBJ2-5, with a tentative D call TRBD1 (6 bases). The germline V gene encodes CDR1 LNHDA and CDR2 SQIVND (reference sequence). Trimming left V 4 bases short and J 3 bases short, with 9 bases between. This CDR3 region has 13 residues.

The rearrangement uses TRBV27 and TRBJ2-4, with 8 bases lining up with TRBD1. CDR1 is MNHEY and CDR2 is SMNVEV in the germline V gene (reference sequence). Germline trimming cut 4 bases from V and 9 bases from J; bases unmatched to any gene: 14. CDR3 length: 16 residues. The CDR3: CASSSSPWTGSGIQYF. CDR3 DNA sequence: TGTGCCAGCAGTTCCAGCCCCTGGACAGGGAGCGGCATTCAGTACTTC.

This clonotype was seen a handful of times. The chain combines TRBV10-3 with TRBJ2-1, with TRBD2 matching 11 bases. Germline V gene data show CDR1 as ENHRY and CDR2 as SYGVKD. There are 15 residues in the CDR3. V shed 1 base and J 7 bases; nucleotides not matched to a gene: 3. Here the CDR3 reads CAISELASGRNEQFF. The DNA for the CDR3 is TGTGCCATCAGTGAGTTGGCTAGCGGGAGGAATGAGCAGTTCTTC.

This clonotype was seen a few times. The chain uses TRBV29-1 and TRBJ1-1, with D unclear. The CDR3 runs 13 residues. The V end was cut by 4 bases, the J end by 0 bases, with 9 bases between. From germline, CDR1 is SQVTM and CDR2 ANQGSEA. The CDR3 bases are TGCAGCGTTGGCCGGGATATGAACACTGAAGCTTTCTTT. It translates to CSVGRDMNTEAFF.

This clonotype was picked up many times. The chain couples TRBV5-1 to TRBJ1-4, with 7 nucleotides matching TRBD1. The germline gives CDR1 SGHRS, CDR2 YFSETQ. Trimming cost V 5 bases and J 2 bases; bases outside gene matches: 6. CDR3 length equals 15 residues. The CDR3 region has the DNA TGCGCCAGCAGGCTCATGGACAGGACTAATGAAAAACTGTTTTTT. This sequence encodes CASRLMDRTNEKLFF.

This clonotype was seen a handful of times. This chain uses TRBV6-5 with TRBJ1-5, with 7 bases identical to TRBD1. Looked up from germline, CDR1 is MNHEY and CDR2 is SVGAGI. This CDR3 has 15 residues. V gave up 4 bases and J gave up 3 bases; unmatched junction bases: 6. The CDR3 DNA follows: TGTGCCAGCAGTTCCATGGGACAGCACAATCAGCCCCAGCATTTT. As protein: CASSSMGQHNQPQHF.

The V gene is TRBV7-9, the J gene TRBJ2-5; D is undetermined. The ends were cut back, 8 bases at V and 5 bases at J, with 12 bases in the middle. The CDR3 runs to 12 residues. Germline V gene sequence: CDR1 SEHNR, CDR2 FQNEAQ (reference sequence). DNA for the CDR3: TGTGCCAGCTCGCGGAGAACGGAGACCCAGTACTTC. Translated: CASSRRTETQYF.

This clonotype has a count of ten or more. This chain links TRBV2 with TRBJ2-7, with TRBD2 matching 12 bases. Germline V gene lookup returns CDR1 SNHLY and CDR2 FYNNEI. The CDR3 contains 18 residues. V shed 6 bases, J shed 2 bases, and the junction held 14 bases outside the gene matches. This CDR3 reads CASRTRPNLAGGAYEQYF. The CDR3 DNA reads TGTGCCAGCAGGACTCGCCCCAATCTAGCGGGAGGGGCCTACGAGCAGTACTTC.

The chain combines TRBV6-1 with TRBJ2-3; 7 nucleotides agree with TRBD1. J gave up 7 bases and V 8 bases, and 3 bases lay outside the gene matches. This CDR3 region has 11 residues. The germline CDR1 and CDR2 sequences are MNHNS and SASEGT. The CDR3 sequence is CASLTGNTQYF. As DNA, the CDR3 is TGTGCCAGCTTGACAGGGAATACGCAGTATTTT.